Described below is a single T cell receptor (beta chain) sequence and its context. What it binds is unknown. The study ran its PCR with 60 Vbeta and 13 Jbeta primers. In the source study's methods: Per a later analysis, the number of unique TCR beta chains was approximately 80 million, of which 10 million to 11 million were shared. Clones were sequenced by immunoSEQ multiplex PCR, and TCRdb holds only the in-frame ones, with some missing. Clonal size and the V and J genes are those of that table, whereas D and trimming came from the DNA. The data show under 200,000 clones, with roughly 77% seen just once and roughly 2.6% held by the top ten. The CDR3 totals 15 residues. The trim removed 8 bases at V and 4 bases at J, leaving 9 bases unmatched. Germline assignment: CDR1 LNHDA and CDR2 SQIVND (reference sequence). This sample was taken from a study of cytomegalovirus exposure and HLA in healthy donors.

Study-wide findings and caveats: Most TCR sequences showed up rarely, but some public TCRs showed up in many donors. The study listed some 160 cytomegalovirus-associated TCR beta chains. Later, TCR association rates were found to vary by HLA locus, highest for DRB1 and lowest for HLA-C.

The source is a woman in her thirties or forties in good health and CMV-seropositive. This chain connects TRBV19 to TRBJ2-2; 8 nucleotides match TRBD1. Sequencing was performed on PBMCs. CDR3 amino acids: CASAIQGALTGELFF. The CDR3 nucleotides read TGTGCCAGTGCAATTCAGGGGGCTCTCACCGGGGAGCTGTTTTTT.